The 15 T cell receptor beta chains below come from one sample, sequenced in a study of CD8 T cells in ankylosing spondylitis. Which antigens these TCRs recognize remains unknown. From the 5' RACE reads, TCRdb called clonotypes with MiXCR, one entry per CDR3 protein. This table has hundreds of thousands of distinct CDR3 sequences, 12% appearing once. Study observations and caveats: One TCR beta motif, made up of about 8 highly homologous variants, appeared characteristic of ankylosing spondylitis blood.

Sequences were obtained from blood, either unsorted or a sorted T cell fraction (not recorded which). These receptors were obtained from a male donor with ankylosing spondylitis.

The chain combines TRBV20-1 with TRBJ2-7; a possible D gene is TRBD2 (5 bases). In germline, CDR1 is DFQATT, CDR2 SNEGSKA (reference sequence). V lost 6 bases, J lost 5 bases, and 20 bases lay in between. The CDR3 is 14 residues long. The CDR3 region is CSARFPGVGDEQYF. CDR3 DNA: TGCAGTGCCAGGTTCCCTGGAGTCGGGGACGAGCAGTACTTC.

This chain connects TRBV20-1 to TRBJ2-7; D call uncertain. V dropped 2 bases and J dropped 3 bases, with 8 bases sitting between them. In germline, CDR1 is DFQATT, CDR2 SNEGSKA (reference sequence). CDR3 length equals 12 residues. CDR3 nucleotides: TGCAGTGCTAGAAGATGGGTCTACGAGCAGTACTTC. Residues: CSARRWVYEQYF.

This clonotype was counted only a few times. CDR3 amino acids: CASSGGGKPQHF. CDR3 in DNA: TGTGCCAGCAGTGGGGGAGGGAAGCCCCAGCATTTT. The rearrangement links TRBV28 to TRBJ1-5; maybe TRBD1 (5 bases). The V gene's germline CDR1 is MDHEN and CDR2 SYDVKM. V was trimmed by 5 bases and J by 8 bases, leaving 10 bases between them. The CDR3 is 12 amino acids.

The gene calls are TRBV20-1 and TRBJ2-5; TRBD2 agrees at 8 bases. CDR3 length equals 13 residues. Germline loops: CDR1 DFQATT, CDR2 SNEGSKA (reference sequence). Trimming at V came to 6 bases and at J to 2 bases, leaving 5 bases not matched to a gene. Here the CDR3 DNA reads TGCAGTGCCTTGACTAGCGTGCAAGAGACCCAGTACTTC. Translation gives CSALTSVQETQYF.

This rearrangement joins TRBV5-1 to TRBJ2-3, with a possible D match to TRBD1 (6 bases). V was cut by 5 bases and J by 2 bases, with 15 bases left in between. Germline CDR1 is SGHRS and CDR2 is YFSETQ. This CDR3 is 15 amino acids long. Here the CDR3 DNA reads TGCGCCAGCAGAAAACCGGGACAACTCACAGATACGCAGTATTTT. It yields the protein CASRKPGQLTDTQYF.

This clonotype was observed a handful of times. The V gene is TRBV28, the J gene TRBJ2-6, with D uncertain. Germline loops: CDR1 MDHEN, CDR2 SYDVKM. CDR3 size: 13 residues. Trimming cost V 5 bases and J 12 bases, with 14 bases left between them. This chain's CDR3 is CASSPDRVTVLTF. CDR3 coding DNA: TGTGCCAGCAGTCCAGACCGAGTAACCGTCCTGACTTTC.

This clonotype showed up just a few times. Its ends do not fully match the called genes, so a read error is possible. The chain links TRBV20-1 to TRBJ2-3; D is ambiguous. This CDR3 comprises 16 residues. Germline V gene lookup returns CDR1 DFQATT and CDR2 SNEGSKA (reference sequence). The CDR3 is CSARGGQDAGTDTQYF. The CDR3 DNA reads as TGCAGTGCTAGAGGCGGTCAGGACGCCGGCACGGATACGCAGTATTTT.

This clonotype was recorded many times. V is TRBV29-1 and J is TRBJ2-1; no firm D call. The germline CDR1 and CDR2 sequences are SQVTM and ANQGSEA. The length of the CDR3 is 10 residues. Trimming pared 5 bases from V and 11 bases from J, leaving 10 bases between. In DNA, the CDR3 is TGCAGCGTTTACATAAGTAAGCAGTTCTTC. Protein product: CSVYISKQFF.

This clonotype appeared many times. The chain uses TRBV7-2 and TRBJ1-2; 9 bases fit TRBD1. The length of the CDR3 is 15 residues. Per germline, CDR1 SGHTA and CDR2 FQGNSA. Germline trimming cut 3 bases from V and 2 bases from J; bases unmatched to any gene: 4. The DNA for the CDR3 is TGTGCCAGCAGCTTGTACAGGGGGCGAAACTATGGCTACACCTTC. The encoded protein is CASSLYRGRNYGYTF.

The rearrangement uses TRBV5-1 and TRBJ2-3; D call uncertain. Trimming removed 6 bases from V and 2 bases from J, with 13 bases in between. Germline CDR1 SGHRS, CDR2 YFSETQ. The CDR3 is 14 amino acids. The CDR3 DNA reads TGCGCCAGCACCCAATCCTGGTCCACAGATACGCAGTATTTT. It specifies CASTQSWSTDTQYF.

This chain's CDR3 is CSATLAGGPDTQYF. DNA for the CDR3: TGCAGTGCGACACTAGCGGGAGGGCCAGATACGCAGTATTTT. The gene calls are TRBV20-1 and TRBJ2-3, with 13 bases identical to TRBD2. The V segment lost 6 bases and the J segment 4 bases; nucleotides outside the gene matches: 4. Germline loops: CDR1 DFQATT, CDR2 SNEGSKA (reference sequence). The CDR3 contains 14 residues.

Turning to this clonotype: The missing conserved phenylalanine or tryptophan at the end of this CDR3 makes a read error likely. The chain carries TRBV11-2 and TRBJ1-1; 8 nucleotides align to TRBD1. J gave up 5 bases and V 6 bases, and 5 bases lay outside the gene matches. From germline, CDR1 is SGHAT and CDR2 FQNNGV. This CDR3 is 13 amino acids long. Written as DNA, the CDR3 is TGTGCCAGCAGGGACAGGGTCGGGACTGAAGCTTTCCTT. Its translation is CASRDRVGTEAFL.

This clonotype occurred many times. The chain combines TRBV5-1 with TRBJ2-1; 11 bases agree with TRBD2. CDR1 SGHRS and CDR2 YFSETQ come from the germline V gene. The CDR3 runs to 15 residues. V lost 0 bases, J lost 6 bases, and 2 bases stayed unmatched. CDR3 protein: CASSLGTSGSNEQFF. The DNA of the CDR3 is TGCGCCAGCAGCTTGGGTACTAGCGGGAGCAATGAGCAGTTCTTC.

This clonotype has more than one count but fewer than ten. V gene TRBV20-1 combines with J gene TRBJ1-1, with a tentative D call TRBD1 (6 bases). Germline V gene data show CDR1 as DFQATT and CDR2 as SNEGSKA (reference sequence). Trimming took off 3 bases at V and 7 bases at J, with 18 bases between the two ends. The CDR3 totals 14 residues. This CDR3 reads CSASRLQGHVEAFF. The CDR3 bases are TGCAGTGCTAGCCGTCTTCAGGGGCACGTTGAAGCTTTCTTT.

This clonotype was observed many times. The genes are TRBV5-6 and TRBJ2-3; unclear D gene. Per the germline V gene, CDR1 is SGHDT and CDR2 is YYEEEE. CDR3 length: 17 residues. V was cut by 4 bases and J by 2 bases, with 20 bases left in between. CDR3 DNA sequence: TGTGCCAGCAGCCCTCTTATGACCCACCCCACCACAGATACGCAGTATTTT. It codes for CASSPLMTHPTTDTQYF.